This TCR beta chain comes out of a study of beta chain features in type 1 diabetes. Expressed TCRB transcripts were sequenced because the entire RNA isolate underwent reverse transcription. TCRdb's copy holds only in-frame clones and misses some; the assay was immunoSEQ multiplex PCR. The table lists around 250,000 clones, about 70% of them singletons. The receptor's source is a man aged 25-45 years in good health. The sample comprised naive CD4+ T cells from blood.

CDR3 sequence (DNA): TGTGCCAGCAGCGTAGCCGCGTCCCCCTCCTACGAGCAGTACTTC. This codes for CASSVAASPSYEQYF. The chain is built from TRBV9 and TRBJ2-7; D ambiguous. CDR1 and CDR2 (germline): SGDLS, YYNGEE. CDR3 length: 15 residues. V was clipped by 0 bases and J by 0 bases, with 10 bases between them.